This T cell receptor beta chain is drawn from a study of post-analysis software for immune sequencing data. Overall study context: The disease courses covered relapsing-remitting, secondary progressive and progressive-relapsing multiple sclerosis.

Germline values: CDR1 MDHEN, CDR2 SYDVKM. The CDR3 has 16 residues. Trimming took off 4 bases at V and 2 bases at J, with 15 bases between the two ends. Unique molecular identifiers tagged the TCR beta cDNA libraries. T cells numbering roughly 0.95 to 10 million gave rise to 450,000 to 550,000 cDNA molecules. A single record per CDR3 protein comes from TCRdb applying MiXCR to the PCR reads. Among hundreds of thousands of distinct CDR3 sequences listed, roughly 45% were seen once. Points on this clonotype: Its target is unknown.

Study conclusions and caveats: Higher frequency in patients than in controls was seen for five TRBV segments, with TRBV5-6, TRBV5-1 and TRBV20-1 among them. Significantly lower normalized Chao1 diversity was seen in multiple sclerosis patients than in controls.

The source of this sequence is a girl aged 10-17 years with multiple sclerosis. Material: blood. This sequence joins TRBV28 and TRBJ2-4; no clear D gene. The DNA of the CDR3 is TGTGCCAGCAGTTCCCCGAGCTCGGGTACCAAAAACATTCAGTACTTC. Translated: CASSSPSSGTKNIQYF.